This T cell receptor (beta chain) was retrieved from a study of metastatic and nonmetastatic thyroid tumors. TCRdb re-called clones via MiXCR from the PCR reads. Of 43,000 or so clones listed, about 4% are singletons. The V end lost 5 bases, the J end lost 5 bases, and 15 bases lay between the germline ends. The CDR3 is 14 amino acids. Germline V gene sequence: CDR1 SGHTA, CDR2 FQGTGA. Thyroid surgery took place with no prior treatment in any patient. This clone was recorded many times. A much larger clone lies a single base off, so this may be a read error. In this CDR3 the conserved last residue, phenylalanine or tryptophan, is missing, so a read error is likely.

Material for sequencing was blood. This receptor was taken from a female donor with papillary thyroid cancer or a benign thyroid nodule (not recorded which). Some clones in this sample may be carry-over from other donors' samples. The chain employs TRBV7-3 and TRBJ1-1; possible D gene TRBD1, 5 bases. The chain's CDR3 is CASSISGTRTEAFL. In nucleotides, the CDR3 is TGTGCCAGCAGCATTTCCGGGACGCGGACTGAAGCTTTCCTT.